Below are 12 T cell receptor beta chains sequenced from a single sample in a study of blood T cell repertoires in COVID-19. Assay: immunoSEQ multiplex PCR; the TCRdb copy retains only in-frame clones and omits some. This repertoire shows some 140,000 clones, approximately 81% found once; its top ten account for around 5.5%. The material sequenced was PBMCs or T cells enriched from blood (not recorded which). The receptors derive from a man aged 35 to 55 with acute COVID-19.

The chain joins TRBV7-9 to TRBJ1-3, with a possible D match to TRBD1 (5 bases). V gave up 5 bases and J gave up 5 bases, with 19 bases separating them. The CDR3 is 16 amino acids. From germline, CDR1 is SEHNR and CDR2 FQNEAQ (reference sequence). The DNA of the CDR3 is TGTGCCAGCAGCAGCATCTGGGGGAGGTATAGAAACACCATATATTTT. This translates into CASSSIWGRYRNTIYF.

The chain is built from TRBV6-6 and TRBJ2-3; D perhaps matches TRBD2 (6 bases). CDR3 size: 14 residues. Trimming removed 6 bases at V and 10 bases at J, with 20 bases between. The V gene's germline CDR1 is MNHNY and CDR2 SVGAGI (reference sequence). The CDR3 coding sequence is TGTGCCAGCAGCGCGGGGTCAGCCCTGCTAGCGCAGTATTTT. Translated: CASSAGSALLAQYF.

V usage is TRBV2 and J usage is TRBJ1-5, with a possible D match to TRBD1 (5 bases). Per germline, CDR1 SNHLY and CDR2 FYNNEI. V was cut by 5 bases and J by 3 bases, with 11 bases left in between. This CDR3 contains 14 residues. For the CDR3, the DNA is TGTGCCAGCAGTTTCCAGGGATACAATCAGCCCCAGCATTTT. It translates to CASSFQGYNQPQHF.

V usage is TRBV11-2 and J usage is TRBJ2-7; 8 nucleotides match TRBD1. The CDR3 extends over 15 amino acids. Germline V gene lookup returns CDR1 SGHAT and CDR2 FQNNGV. Germline trimming cut 5 bases from V and 7 bases from J; bases unmatched to any gene: 13. CDR3 sequence: CASSLILGQVGEQYF. The CDR3 DNA sequence: TGTGCCAGCAGCCTTATCCTGGGACAGGTCGGAGAGCAGTACTTC.

The J gene is TRBJ2-3, the V gene TRBV27; 8 nucleotides match TRBD1. Trimming removed 6 bases from V and 5 bases from J; junction bases left unmatched: 7. The length of the CDR3 is 14 residues. Germline lookup yields CDR1 MNHEY and CDR2 SMNVEV (reference sequence). In DNA, the CDR3 is TGTGCCAGCAGAATACAGGGGGGAGGAGATACGCAGTATTTT. Its translation: CASRIQGGGDTQYF.

The V and J genes are TRBV7-2 and TRBJ2-5; weak D call: TRBD1 (6 bases). CDR3 length: 16 residues. The V and J ends lost 0 bases and 1 base respectively, with 12 bases between them. CDR1 and CDR2 from the germline V gene are SGHTA and FQGNSA. In DNA, the CDR3 is TGTGCCAGCAGCTTAGCCGGACAGACGGTCCAAGAGACCCAGTACTTC. Translation: CASSLAGQTVQETQYF.

The chain carries TRBV19 and TRBJ2-3; 8 bases agree with TRBD1. The CDR3 runs 12 residues. Germline CDR1 LNHDA, CDR2 SQIVND (reference sequence). The CDR3 nucleotides read TGTGTCGAGGACAGGGAGGCAGATACGCAGTATTTT. As protein: CVEDREADTQYF.

This chain connects TRBV7-3 to TRBJ1-5, with TRBD1 as a possible D gene (5 bases). The CDR3 runs to 16 residues. Trimming left V 1 base short and J 5 bases short, with 15 bases between. The germline V gene encodes CDR1 SGHTA and CDR2 FQGTGA. This CDR3 is CASSLNRVRGDQPQHF. In DNA, the CDR3 is TGTGCCAGCAGCTTAAACCGGGTACGGGGGGATCAGCCCCAGCATTTT.

This clone was seen only a few times. This rearrangement joins TRBV4-1 to TRBJ2-7; maybe TRBD1 (6 bases). V was shortened by 3 bases and J by 5 bases, with 20 bases between the two germline ends. CDR3 size: 16 residues. The germline V gene has CDR1 MGHRA and CDR2 YSYEKL. For the CDR3, the DNA is TGCGCCAGCAGCCATACCGCTGAGGGGGAATATAACGAGCAGTACTTC. This codes for CASSHTAEGEYNEQYF.

V is TRBV19 and J is TRBJ2-1; D possibly corresponds to TRBD1 (5 bases). Trimming pared 5 bases from V and 8 bases from J, leaving 13 bases between. Germline V gives CDR1 LNHDA, CDR2 SQIVND (reference sequence). CDR3 length equals 13 residues. CDR3 DNA sequence: TGTGCCAGTAGTCCGTACCAGGGCCATGAGCAGTTCTTC. Translated: CASSPYQGHEQFF.

The gene calls are TRBV2 and TRBJ2-7; tentative D call: TRBD1 (6 bases). V shed 2 bases and J shed 3 bases, with 11 bases lying between them. Per the germline V gene, CDR1 is SNHLY and CDR2 is FYNNEI. The CDR3 length is 14 residues. This CDR3 reads CASSESVGGYEQYF. CDR3 nucleotides: TGTGCCAGCAGTGAATCGGTAGGGGGCTACGAGCAGTACTTC.

The rearrangement links TRBV11-2 to TRBJ2-1; TRBD2 aligns across 8 bases. Trimming took 2 bases from V and 4 from J; bases not matched to a gene: 4. Germline V gives CDR1 SGHAT, CDR2 FQNNGV. CDR3 length equals 15 residues. The CDR3 region is CASSLSGGAYNEQFF. The CDR3 bases are TGTGCCAGCAGCTTATCCGGGGGGGCTTACAATGAGCAGTTCTTC.